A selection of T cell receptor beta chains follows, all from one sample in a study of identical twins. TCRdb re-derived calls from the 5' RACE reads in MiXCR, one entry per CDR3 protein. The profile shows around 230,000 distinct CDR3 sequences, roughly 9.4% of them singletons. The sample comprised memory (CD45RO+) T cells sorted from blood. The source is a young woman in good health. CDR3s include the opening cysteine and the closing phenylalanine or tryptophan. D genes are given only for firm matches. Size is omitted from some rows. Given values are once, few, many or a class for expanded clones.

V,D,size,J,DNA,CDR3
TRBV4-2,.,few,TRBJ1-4,TGTGCCAGCAGCCTCGGAGGGATTAATGAAAAACTGTTTTTT,CASSLGGINEKLFF
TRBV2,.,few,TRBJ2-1,TGTGCCAGCACTTACCAGGGGCTCTCCTACAATGAGCAGTTCTTC,CASTYQGLSYNEQFF
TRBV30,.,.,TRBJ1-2,TGTGCCTGGAGGACAGACAATAACTATGGCTACACCTTC,CAWRTDNNYGYTF
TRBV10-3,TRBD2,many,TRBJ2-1,TGTGCCATCAGTGAACGATCGGGACTAGCGAGCCACAATGAGCAGTTCTTC,CAISERSGLASHNEQFF
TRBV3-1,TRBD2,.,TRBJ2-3,TGTGCCAGCAGCCACGTAACCGGGACTAGCGGGGGATCTAGACGGTATTTT,CASSHVTGTSGGSRRYF
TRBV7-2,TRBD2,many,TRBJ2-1,TGTGCCAGCAGCGGGACTAGCGGCGGATCTACCTACAATGAGCAGTTCTTC,CASSGTSGGSTYNEQFF
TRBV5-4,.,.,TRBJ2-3,TGTGCCAGCAGCCTGAGACTCCACCCGAACACAGATACGCAGTATTTT,CASSLRLHPNTDTQYF
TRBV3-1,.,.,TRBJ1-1,TGTGCCAGCAAAATGAACACTGAAGCTTTCTTT,CASKMNTEAFF
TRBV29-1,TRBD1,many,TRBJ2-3,TGCAGCTCTACCGGGACAGGGGGCACAGATACGCAGTATTTT,CSSTGTGGTDTQYF
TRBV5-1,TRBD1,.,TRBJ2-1,TGCACCAGCAGCTTGAATACAGGGGGGAATGAGCAGTTCTTC,CTSSLNTGGNEQFF
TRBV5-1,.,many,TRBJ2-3,TGCGCCAGCAGCTCTTCGGCGGGCACAGATACGCAGTATTTT,CASSSSAGTDTQYF
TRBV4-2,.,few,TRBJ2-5,TGTGCCAGCAGCCAAGGCGGGACACAAGAGACCCAGTACTTC,CASSQGGTQETQYF
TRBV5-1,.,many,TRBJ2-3,TGCGCCAGCAGCTTCGGACTTTCCACATCGGATACGCAGTATTTT,CASSFGLSTSDTQYF
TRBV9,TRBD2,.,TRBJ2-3,TGTGCCAGCAGCGTAGGACTAGCGGGGGGTTCCACAGATACGCAGTATTTT,CASSVGLAGGSTDTQYF
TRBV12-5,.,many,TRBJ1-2,TGTGCTAGTGGTACGTTCCCAGGAGGTGGTGGCTACACCTTC,CASGTFPGGGGYTF
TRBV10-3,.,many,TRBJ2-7,TGTGCCATCAGTAAAACCCCCCTCCGGGACACAAGCTACGAGCAGTACTTC,CAISKTPLRDTSYEQYF
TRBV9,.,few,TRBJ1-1,TGTGCCAGCAGCGCCCCCCGGGACGACGGGAACACTGAAGCTTTCTTT,CASSAPRDDGNTEAFF
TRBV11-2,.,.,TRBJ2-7,TGTGCCAGCAGCTTCGGCATCACCTACGAGCAGTACTTC,CASSFGITYEQYF